This T cell receptor (beta chain) originates from a study of immune evolution from preneoplasia to lung adenocarcinoma. On this clone itself: Its antigen is unidentified.

Germline trimming cut 3 bases from V and 4 bases from J; bases unmatched to any gene: 5. From germline, CDR1 is LGHNA and CDR2 YSLEER. This CDR3 comprises 14 residues. General study results and limits: From normal lung to invasive adenocarcinoma, top clone frequencies appeared to decrease.

Between the mid-2010s and the late 2010s, patients underwent resection in Japan or China. Libraries were prepared by immunoSEQ multiplex PCR; TCRdb keeps only in-frame clonotypes and omits some of them. The repertoire holds 4,500 to 7,000 clones, with roughly 69% as singletons. The material sequenced was FFPE adjacent normal lung tissue. This TCR was recovered from a person older than 75 with lung adenocarcinoma. The chain is built from TRBV4-3 and TRBJ1-2; 7 bases are a match to TRBD1. This chain's CDR3 is CASSQNRGSYGYTF. The CDR3, as DNA: TGCGCCAGCAGCCAGAACAGGGGAAGCTATGGCTACACCTTC.